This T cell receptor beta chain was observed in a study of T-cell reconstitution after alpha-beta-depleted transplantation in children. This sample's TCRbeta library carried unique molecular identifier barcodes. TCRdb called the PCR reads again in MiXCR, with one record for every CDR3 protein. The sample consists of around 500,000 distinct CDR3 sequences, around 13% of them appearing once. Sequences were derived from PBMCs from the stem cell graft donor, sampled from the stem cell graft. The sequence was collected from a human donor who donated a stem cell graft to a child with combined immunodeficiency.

The CDR3 is CATSKGLAGLQETQYF. CDR3 DNA sequence: TGTGCCACCAGCAAAGGACTAGCGGGGCTCCAAGAGACCCAGTACTTC. The chain is built from TRBV15 and TRBJ2-5; 12 bases match TRBD2. Trimming at V came to 4 bases and at J to 1 base, leaving 4 bases not matched to a gene. Per the germline V gene, CDR1 is LNHNV and CDR2 is YYDKDF (reference sequence). The CDR3 loop spans 16 amino acids.